This T cell receptor beta chain was found in a study of Tregs in tolerant kidney transplant recipients. Overall study: Related graft donors supplied nonmyeloablative bone marrow transplants, and mixed chimerism was transient. Whole-study results and caveats: Validation in larger populations is needed because few patients were studied. No direct test of biological reproducibility was done here.

CD4+CD25+CD127- Tregs, CD4+CD25- non-Tregs, CD4 and CD8 cells were sorted. On this clone itself: What it recognizes is unknown.

The method was immunoSEQ multiplex PCR; TCRdb's version includes in-frame clones alone and lacks a portion of them. Its table lists about 33,000 clones. This material consisted of CD8+ T cells from blood, taken before the transplant. This sequence was found in a human donor who received a combined kidney and bone marrow transplant.

The sequenced CDR3 bases are TGTGCCTGGGATGCCGGGACTAGCGGCCAAAATGAG. Translation gives CAWDAGTSGQNE. Given in full, the CDR3 is CAWDAGTSGQNEQFF. The V gene is TRBV30, the J gene TRBJ2-1; 11 bases map to TRBD2. The sequence runs out 3 residues before the end of the CDR3; the remainder is reconstructed from the germline J gene. The CDR3 has 15 residues. Looked up from germline, CDR1 is GTSNPN and CDR2 is SVGIG (reference sequence). After removal of 5 bases from V and 7 bases from J, the junction contained 10 bases not matched to a gene.